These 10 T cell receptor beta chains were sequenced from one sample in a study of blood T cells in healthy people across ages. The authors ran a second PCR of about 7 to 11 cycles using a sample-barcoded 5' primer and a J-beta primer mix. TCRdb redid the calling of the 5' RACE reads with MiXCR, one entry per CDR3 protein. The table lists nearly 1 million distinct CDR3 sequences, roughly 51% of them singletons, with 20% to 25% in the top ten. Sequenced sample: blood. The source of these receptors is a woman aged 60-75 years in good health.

The CDR3 spells CSARDFVEASYNEQFF. The CDR3, as DNA: TGCAGTGCTAGAGATTTTGTGGAAGCCTCATACAATGAGCAGTTCTTC. The chain has TRBV20-1 and TRBJ2-1; D gene uncertain. V shed 0 bases and J shed 4 bases, with 16 bases lying between them. This CDR3 comprises 16 residues. The germline CDR1 and CDR2 sequences are DFQATT and SNEGSKA (reference sequence).

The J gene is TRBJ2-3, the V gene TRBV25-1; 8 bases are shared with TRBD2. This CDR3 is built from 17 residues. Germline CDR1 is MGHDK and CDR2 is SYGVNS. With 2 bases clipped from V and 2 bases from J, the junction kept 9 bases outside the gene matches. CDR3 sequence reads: CASSEILAGGATDTQYF. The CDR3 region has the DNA TGTGCCAGCAGTGAAATTTTGGCGGGAGGAGCCACAGATACGCAGTATTTT.

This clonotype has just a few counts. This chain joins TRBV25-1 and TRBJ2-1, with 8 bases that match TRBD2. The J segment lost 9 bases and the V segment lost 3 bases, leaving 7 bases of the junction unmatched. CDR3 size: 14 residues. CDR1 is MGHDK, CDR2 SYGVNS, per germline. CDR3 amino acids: CASSDSGRASEQFF. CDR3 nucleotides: TGTGCCAGCAGTGACTCCGGGAGGGCTAGTGAGCAGTTCTTC.

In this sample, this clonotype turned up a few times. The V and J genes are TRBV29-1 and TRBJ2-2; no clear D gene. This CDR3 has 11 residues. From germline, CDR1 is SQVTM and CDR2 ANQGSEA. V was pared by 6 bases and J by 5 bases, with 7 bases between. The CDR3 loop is CSVSSTGELFF. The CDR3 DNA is TGCAGCGTCTCCTCGACCGGGGAGCTGTTTTTT.

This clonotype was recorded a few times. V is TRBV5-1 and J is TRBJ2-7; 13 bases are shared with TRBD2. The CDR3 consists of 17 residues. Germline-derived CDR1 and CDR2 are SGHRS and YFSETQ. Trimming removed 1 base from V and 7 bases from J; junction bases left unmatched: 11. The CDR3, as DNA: TGCGCCAGCAGCTTGCGGACTAGCGGGAGACCGCAGCGGGAGCAGTACTTC. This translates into CASSLRTSGRPQREQYF.

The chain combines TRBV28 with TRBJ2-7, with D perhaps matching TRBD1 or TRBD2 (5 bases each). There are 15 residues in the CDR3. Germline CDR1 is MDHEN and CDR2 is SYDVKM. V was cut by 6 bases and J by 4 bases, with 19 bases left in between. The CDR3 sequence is CASREPGPQSYEQYF. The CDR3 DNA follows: TGTGCCAGCAGGGAACCGGGACCTCAGTCTTACGAGCAGTACTTC.

In DNA, the CDR3 is TGCAGTGCCCCACCTTTCGGGACTAGCGGGCGGCGCTACGAGCAGTACTTC. Amino acid sequence: CSAPPFGTSGRRYEQYF. The chain has TRBV20-1 and TRBJ2-7; the match to TRBD2 covers 12 bases. The CDR3 runs 17 residues. Germline loops: CDR1 DFQATT, CDR2 SNEGSKA (reference sequence). Trimming took 6 bases from V and 3 from J; bases not matched to a gene: 15.

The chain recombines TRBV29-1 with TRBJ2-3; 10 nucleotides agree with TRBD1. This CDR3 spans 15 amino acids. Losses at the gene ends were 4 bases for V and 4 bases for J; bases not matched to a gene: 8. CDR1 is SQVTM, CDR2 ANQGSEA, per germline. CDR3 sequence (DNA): TGCAGCGTTGTGCCGGACAGGGGGTTCGCAGATACGCAGTATTTT. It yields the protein CSVVPDRGFADTQYF.

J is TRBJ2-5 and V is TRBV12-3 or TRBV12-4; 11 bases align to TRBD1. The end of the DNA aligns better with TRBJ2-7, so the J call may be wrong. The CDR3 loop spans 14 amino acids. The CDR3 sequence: CASSLRDRGGEQYF. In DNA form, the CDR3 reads TGTGCCAGCAGCCTCCGGGACAGGGGGGGCGAGCAGTACTTC.

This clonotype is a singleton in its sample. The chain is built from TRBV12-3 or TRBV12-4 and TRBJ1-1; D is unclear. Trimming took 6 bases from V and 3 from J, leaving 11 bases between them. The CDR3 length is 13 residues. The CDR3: CASSPGGYTEAFF. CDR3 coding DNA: TGTGCCAGCAGCCCGGGAGGGTACACTGAAGCTTTCTTT.